What follows is one TCR beta chain and its context. Here immunoSEQ multiplex PCR was the method, and the copy in TCRdb shows in-frame clones only, minus some. Here the sample spans roughly 400,000 clones, around 92% being singletons. V shed 5 bases and J 3 bases; nucleotides not matched to a gene: 3. This CDR3 is built from 13 residues. Germline assignment: CDR1 MRHNA and CDR2 SNTAGT. These data come from a study of blood T cell repertoires in COVID-19. Background on the study: The analysed material was cDNA or gDNA that came from T cells, B-cell-depleted T cells, or PBMCs.

The participants were between roughly 18 and 100 years old and came from about two dozen US areas. The rearrangement uses TRBV6-4 and TRBJ2-7; 8 bases are a match to TRBD1. The sequence was collected from a woman in her twenties or thirties who had recovered from COVID-19. Sequencing was performed on PBMCs or T cells enriched from blood (not recorded which). The CDR3 coding sequence is TGTGCCAGCAGTTTAGGACAGGGCTACGAGCAGTACTTC. As protein: CASSLGQGYEQYF.